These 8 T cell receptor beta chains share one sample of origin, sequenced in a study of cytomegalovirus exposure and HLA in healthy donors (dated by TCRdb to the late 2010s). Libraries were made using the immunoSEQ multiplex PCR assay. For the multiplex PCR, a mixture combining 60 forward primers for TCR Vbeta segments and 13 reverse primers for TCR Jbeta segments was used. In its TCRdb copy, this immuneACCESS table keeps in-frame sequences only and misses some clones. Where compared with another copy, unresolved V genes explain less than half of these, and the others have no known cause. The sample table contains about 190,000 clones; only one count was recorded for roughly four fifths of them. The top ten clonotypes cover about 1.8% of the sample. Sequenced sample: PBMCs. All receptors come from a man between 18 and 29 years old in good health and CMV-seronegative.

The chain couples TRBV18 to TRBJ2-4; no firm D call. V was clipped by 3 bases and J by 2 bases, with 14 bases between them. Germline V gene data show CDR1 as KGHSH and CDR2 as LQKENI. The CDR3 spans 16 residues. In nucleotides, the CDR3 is TGTGCCAGCTCACCCCCACTGCCACAGCCCAAAAACATTCAGTACTTC. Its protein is CASSPPLPQPKNIQYF.

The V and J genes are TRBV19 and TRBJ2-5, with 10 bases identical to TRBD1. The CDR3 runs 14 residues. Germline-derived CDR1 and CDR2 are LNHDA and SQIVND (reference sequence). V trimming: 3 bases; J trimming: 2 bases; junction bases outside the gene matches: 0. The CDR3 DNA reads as TGTGCCAGTAGTATGGACAGGGGGCAAGAGACCCAGTACTTC. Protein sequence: CASSMDRGQETQYF.

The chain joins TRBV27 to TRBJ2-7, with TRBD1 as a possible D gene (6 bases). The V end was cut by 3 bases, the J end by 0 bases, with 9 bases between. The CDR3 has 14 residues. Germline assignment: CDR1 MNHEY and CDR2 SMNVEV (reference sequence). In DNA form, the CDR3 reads TGTGCCAGCAGTTTTGACAGGAGCTCCTACGAGCAGTACTTC. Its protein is CASSFDRSSYEQYF.

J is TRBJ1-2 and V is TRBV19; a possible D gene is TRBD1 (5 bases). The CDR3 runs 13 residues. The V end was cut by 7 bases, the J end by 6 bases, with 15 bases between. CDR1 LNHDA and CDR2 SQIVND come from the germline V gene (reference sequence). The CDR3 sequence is CASTLPGSNGYTF. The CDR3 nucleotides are TGTGCCAGTACCCTGCCAGGGTCTAATGGCTACACCTTC.

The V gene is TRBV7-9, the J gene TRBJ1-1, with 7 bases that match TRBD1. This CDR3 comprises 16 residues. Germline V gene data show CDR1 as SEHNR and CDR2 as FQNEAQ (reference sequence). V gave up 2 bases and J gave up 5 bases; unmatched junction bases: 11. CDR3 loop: CASSLFGRGQATEAFF. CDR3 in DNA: TGTGCCAGCAGCTTATTCGGGAGGGGGCAGGCAACTGAAGCTTTCTTT.

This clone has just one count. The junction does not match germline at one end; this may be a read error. CDR3 nucleotide sequence: TGTTCCAGCAGCTTGACAGGGGGCGAGTCGAATGGCTACACCTTC. Translation gives CSSSLTGGESNGYTF. The V call is TRBV7-9, the J call TRBJ1-2; TRBD1 matches 10 bases. Germline V CDR1 and CDR2: SEHNR, FQNEAQ (reference sequence). This CDR3 spans 15 amino acids.

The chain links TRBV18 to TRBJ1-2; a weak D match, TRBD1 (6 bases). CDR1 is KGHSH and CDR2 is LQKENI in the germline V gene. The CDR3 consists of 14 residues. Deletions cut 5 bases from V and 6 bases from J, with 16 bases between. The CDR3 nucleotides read TGTGCCAGCTCAGACCTCAGGGGTGGGGATGGCTACACCTTC. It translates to CASSDLRGGDGYTF. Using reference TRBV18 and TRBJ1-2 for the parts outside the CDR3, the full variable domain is NAGVMQNPRHLVRRRGQEARLRCSPMKGHSHVYWYRQLPEEGLKFMVYLQKENIIDESGMPKERFSAEFPKEGPSILRIQQVVRGDSAAYFCASSDLRGGDGYTFGSGTRLTVV.

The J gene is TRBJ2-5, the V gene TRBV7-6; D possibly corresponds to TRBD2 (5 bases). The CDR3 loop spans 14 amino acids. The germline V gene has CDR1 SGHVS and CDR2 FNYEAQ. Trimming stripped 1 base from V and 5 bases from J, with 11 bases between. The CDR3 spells CASSLVRRKETQYF. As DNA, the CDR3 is TGTGCCAGCAGCTTAGTTCGGAGGAAGGAGACCCAGTACTTC.